The rows below give T cell receptor beta chains drawn from one sample of a study of blood T cell repertoires in COVID-19. Generated by immunoSEQ multiplex PCR, the TCRdb table keeps only in-frame clones and is missing some. Of over 200,000 clones detected, 87% appear once; the ten largest clones hold approximately 10%. The specimen sequenced was PBMCs or T cells enriched from blood (not recorded which). These receptors all stem from a man aged 30 to 45 who had recovered from COVID-19. The CDR3 runs from the conserved cysteine through the conserved F or W. The D gene is left open where the match is weak.

d_call j_call v_call cdr3_aa cdr3_nt
- TRBJ2-7 TRBV30 CAWGGGTGDEQYF TGTGCCTGGGGGGGTGGAACGGGAGACGAGCAGTACTTC
TRBD2 TRBJ2-5 TRBV18 CASSPLPSGEKTQYF TGTGCCAGCTCACCGCTTCCTAGCGGGGAGAAGACCCAGTACTTC
TRBD2 TRBJ2-1 TRBV4-3 CASSQAPSGGAITHNEQFF TGCGCCAGCAGCCAAGCCCCTAGCGGGGGGGCAATAACCCACAATGAGCAGTTCTTC
- TRBJ2-7 TRBV19 CASSKAGSYEQYF TGTGCCAGTAGTAAGGCGGGCTCCTACGAGCAGTACTTC
- TRBJ1-1 TRBV2 CASLTSQNTEAFF TGTGCCAGTTTAACTAGCCAGAACACTGAAGCTTTCTTT
- TRBJ1-2 TRBV4-2 CASSQDRGHYTF TGTGCCAGCAGCCAAGATCGGGGACATTACACCTTC
- TRBJ1-1 TRBV5-1 CASSFLPPTGNTEAFF TGCGCCAGCAGCTTCCTTCCCCCGACAGGGAACACTGAAGCTTTCTTT
TRBD2 TRBJ2-3 TRBV27 CASGGGGTNWGTDTQYF TGTGCCAGCGGTGGGGGGGGTACTAATTGGGGCACAGATACGCAGTATTTT
TRBD1 TRBJ2-2 TRBV18 CASSPPTGTGELFF TGTGCCAGCTCACCGCCGACAGGGACCGGGGAGCTGTTTTTT
TRBD1 TRBJ1-5 TRBV28 CASSLTTGSQPQHF TGTGCCAGCAGTTTGACGACAGGGTCTCAGCCCCAGCATTTT
- TRBJ2-5 TRBV9 CASSVVGGEGETQYF TGTGCCAGCAGCGTAGTTGGCGGGGAAGGAGAGACCCAGTACTTC
- TRBJ2-2 TRBV5-4 CASSLLAGNTGELFF TGTGCCAGCAGCTTGCTGGCAGGTAACACCGGGGAGCTGTTTTTT
- TRBJ2-7 TRBV12-3/TRBV12-4 CASSLTESSEQYF TGTGCCAGCAGTTTGACAGAGAGCTCCGAGCAGTACTTC
- TRBJ1-5 TRBV25-1 CASSRQGIVDQPQHF TGTGCCAGCAGTCGCCAGGGCATAGTTGATCAGCCCCAGCATTTT
TRBD1 TRBJ1-1 TRBV11-2 CASSLDRAPNTEAFF TGTGCCAGCAGCTTGGACAGGGCACCGAACACTGAAGCTTTCTTT
TRBD2 TRBJ2-2 TRBV6-4 CASRRASGNTGELFF TGTGCCAGCAGGCGGGCTAGCGGGAATACCGGGGAGCTGTTTTTT
- TRBJ2-1 TRBV4-3 CASSPGGGSYNEQFF TGCGCCAGCAGCCCCGGGGGAGGCTCCTACAATGAGCAGTTCTTC
TRBD1 TRBJ2-7 TRBV18 CATAGQGSIYEQYF TGTGCCACCGCGGGACAGGGGTCAATCTACGAGCAGTACTTC